This TCR beta chain was obtained from a study of response to subunit inactivated influenza vaccine. Each CDR3 protein is one row after TCRdb ran MiXCR on the RT-PCR reads. The sample consists of some 640,000 distinct CDR3 sequences, approximately 15% of them appearing once. Of note for this clonotype: Its specificity is not known.

With 2 bases clipped from V and 2 bases from J, the junction kept 2 bases outside the gene matches. From germline, CDR1 is MNHEY and CDR2 SVGEGT. The CDR3 sequence is 14 residues long. General observations from the study: Authors suggested each seasonal flu vaccination may recruit only limited numbers of new T cells.

Sequencing used PBMCs from blood, obtained approximately 15 days before vaccination. The chain employs TRBV6-2 or TRBV6-3 and TRBJ1-1, with 7 bases that match TRBD1. The receptor was isolated from a man aged 45-65 years who received an inactivated influenza vaccine. CDR3 bases: TGTGCCAGCAGTTACCGACAGGGCAACACTGAAGCTTTCTTT. Translation: CASSYRQGNTEAFF.